This T cell receptor beta chain was obtained from a study of T cell changes during pregnancy in multiple sclerosis. TCRdb's table, derived via immunoSEQ multiplex PCR, lists solely in-frame clones and lacks some. Seen here are fewer than 65,000 clones, over 80% observed once, and the top ten hold roughly 0.76%. CDR3 length equals 13 residues. Germline V gives CDR1 MGHRA, CDR2 YSYEKL. With V trimmed by 3 bases and J by 14 bases, 7 bases remained unmatched. The receptor comes from a female donor with multiple sclerosis, enrolled in a pregnancy study. Here the sequenced sample was CD4+ T cells from peripheral blood mononuclear cells, taken in the first trimester of pregnancy. This chain uses TRBV4-1 with TRBJ1-6; 7 bases fit TRBD1. Written as DNA, the CDR3 is TGCGCCAGCAGCCAGCCCCCCAGGGGGTCCCTCCACTTT. As protein: CASSQPPRGSLHF.